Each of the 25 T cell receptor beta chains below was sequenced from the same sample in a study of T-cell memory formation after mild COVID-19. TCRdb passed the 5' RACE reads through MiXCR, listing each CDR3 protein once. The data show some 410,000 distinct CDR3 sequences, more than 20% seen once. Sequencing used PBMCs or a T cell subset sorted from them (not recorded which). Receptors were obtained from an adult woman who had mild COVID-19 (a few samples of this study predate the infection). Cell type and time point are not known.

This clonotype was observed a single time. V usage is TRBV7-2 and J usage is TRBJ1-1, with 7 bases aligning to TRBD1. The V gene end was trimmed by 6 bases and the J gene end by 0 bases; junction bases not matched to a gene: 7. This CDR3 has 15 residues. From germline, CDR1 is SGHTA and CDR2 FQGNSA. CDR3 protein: CASRSGTAMNTEAFF. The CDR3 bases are TGTGCCAGCAGATCCGGGACAGCAATGAACACTGAAGCTTTCTTT.

CDR3 protein: CATSRDSGELFF. Here the CDR3 DNA reads TGTGCCACCAGCAGAGATTCCGGGGAGCTGTTTTTT. The chain is built from TRBV15 and TRBJ2-2; no reliable D call. V gave up 0 bases and J gave up 6 bases, with 2 bases separating them. Germline loops: CDR1 LNHNV, CDR2 YYDKDF (reference sequence). The CDR3 loop spans 12 amino acids.

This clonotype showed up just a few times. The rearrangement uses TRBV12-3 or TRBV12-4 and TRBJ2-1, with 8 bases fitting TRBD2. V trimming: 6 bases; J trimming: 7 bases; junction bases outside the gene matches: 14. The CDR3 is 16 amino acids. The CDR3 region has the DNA TGTGCCAGCAGAAAACTGAAGCGGGAGCGGCGGAATGAGCAGTTCTTC. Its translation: CASRKLKRERRNEQFF.

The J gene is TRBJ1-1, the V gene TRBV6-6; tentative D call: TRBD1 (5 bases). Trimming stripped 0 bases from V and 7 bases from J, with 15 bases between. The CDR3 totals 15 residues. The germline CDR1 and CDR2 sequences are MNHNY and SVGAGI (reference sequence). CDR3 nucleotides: TGTGCCAGCAGTTACTCGAACGAGCGGGGGAATGAAGCTTTCTTT. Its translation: CASSYSNERGNEAFF.

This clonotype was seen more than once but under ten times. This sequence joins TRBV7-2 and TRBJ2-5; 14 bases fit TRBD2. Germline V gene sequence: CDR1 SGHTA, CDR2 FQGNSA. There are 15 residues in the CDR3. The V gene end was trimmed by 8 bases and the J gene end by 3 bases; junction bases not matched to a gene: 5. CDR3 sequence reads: CASSKTSGREETQYF. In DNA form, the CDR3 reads TGTGCCAGCTCGAAGACTAGCGGGAGGGAAGAGACCCAGTACTTC.

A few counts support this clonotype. This CDR3 is CASSPQQNTEAFF. The DNA of the CDR3 is TGTGCCAGTAGTCCCCAGCAGAACACTGAAGCTTTCTTT. The gene calls are TRBV19 and TRBJ1-1; D is undetermined. The CDR3 has 13 amino acids. V dropped 5 bases and J dropped 1 base, with 8 bases sitting between them. From germline, CDR1 is LNHDA and CDR2 SQIVND (reference sequence).

The CDR3 region is CASSLELLSSQYF. The DNA for the CDR3 is TGTGCCAGCAGCTTAGAGTTGCTCAGCTCGCAGTATTTT. The chain employs TRBV7-3 and TRBJ2-3, with unresolved D. Trimming took 2 bases from V and 10 from J, leaving 13 bases between them. The germline V gene has CDR1 SGHTA and CDR2 FQGTGA. The CDR3 runs to 13 residues.

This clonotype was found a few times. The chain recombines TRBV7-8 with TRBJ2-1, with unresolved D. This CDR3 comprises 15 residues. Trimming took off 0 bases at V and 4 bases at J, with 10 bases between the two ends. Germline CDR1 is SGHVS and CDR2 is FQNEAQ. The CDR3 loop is CASSLADDKYNEQFF. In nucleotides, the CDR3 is TGTGCCAGCAGCTTAGCGGACGACAAGTACAATGAGCAGTTCTTC.

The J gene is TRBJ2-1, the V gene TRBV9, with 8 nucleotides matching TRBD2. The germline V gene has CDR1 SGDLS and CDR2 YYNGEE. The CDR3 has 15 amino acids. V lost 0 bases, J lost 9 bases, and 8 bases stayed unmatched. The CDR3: CASSVDPGGRGEQFF. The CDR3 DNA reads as TGTGCCAGCAGCGTAGACCCGGGGGGGCGGGGTGAGCAGTTCTTC.

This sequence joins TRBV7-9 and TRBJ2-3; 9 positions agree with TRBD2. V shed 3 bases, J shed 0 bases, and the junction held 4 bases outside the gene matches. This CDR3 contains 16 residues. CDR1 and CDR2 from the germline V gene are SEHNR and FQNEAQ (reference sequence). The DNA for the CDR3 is TGTGCCAGCAGCTTCAGCGGGGGGTTCAGCACAGATACGCAGTATTTT. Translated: CASSFSGGFSTDTQYF.

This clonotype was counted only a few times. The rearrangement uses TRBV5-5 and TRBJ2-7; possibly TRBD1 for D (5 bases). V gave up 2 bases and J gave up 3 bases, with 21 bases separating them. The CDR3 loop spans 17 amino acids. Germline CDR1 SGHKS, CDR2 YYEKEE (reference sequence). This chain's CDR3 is CASSLGLRGHQGYEQYF. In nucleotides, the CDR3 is TGTGCCAGCAGCTTAGGTCTCCGCGGACACCAGGGCTACGAGCAGTACTTC.

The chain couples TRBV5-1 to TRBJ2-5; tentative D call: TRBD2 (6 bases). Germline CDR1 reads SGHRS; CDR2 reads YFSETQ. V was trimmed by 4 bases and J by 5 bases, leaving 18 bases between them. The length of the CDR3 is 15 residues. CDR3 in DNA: TGCGCCAGCAGCACCCGGGACTCACTAATGGAGACCCAGTACTTC. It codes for CASSTRDSLMETQYF.

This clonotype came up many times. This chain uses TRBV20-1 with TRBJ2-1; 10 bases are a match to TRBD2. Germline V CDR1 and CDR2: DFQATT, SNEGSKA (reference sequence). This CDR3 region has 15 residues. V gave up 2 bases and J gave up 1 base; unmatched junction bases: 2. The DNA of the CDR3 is TGCAGTGCTAGAAGACTAGCGGGTTCCTACAATGAGCAGTTCTTC. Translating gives CSARRLAGSYNEQFF.

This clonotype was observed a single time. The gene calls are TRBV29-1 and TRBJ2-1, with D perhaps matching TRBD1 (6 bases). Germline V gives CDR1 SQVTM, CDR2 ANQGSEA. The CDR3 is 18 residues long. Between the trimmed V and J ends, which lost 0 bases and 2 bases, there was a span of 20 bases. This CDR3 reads CSVEDDLLGQLAYNEQFF. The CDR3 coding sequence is TGCAGCGTTGAAGATGACCTGCTAGGACAGCTCGCCTACAATGAGCAGTTCTTC.

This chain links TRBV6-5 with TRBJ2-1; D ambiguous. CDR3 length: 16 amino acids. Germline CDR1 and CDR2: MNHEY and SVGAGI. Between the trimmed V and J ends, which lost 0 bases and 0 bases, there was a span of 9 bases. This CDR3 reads CASSYSMGYSYNEQFF. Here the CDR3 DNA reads TGTGCCAGCAGTTACTCGATGGGGTACTCCTACAATGAGCAGTTCTTC.

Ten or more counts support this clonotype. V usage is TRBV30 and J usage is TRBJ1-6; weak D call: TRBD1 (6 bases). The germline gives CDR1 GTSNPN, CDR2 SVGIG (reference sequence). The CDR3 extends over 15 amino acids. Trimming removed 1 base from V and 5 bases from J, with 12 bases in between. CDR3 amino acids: CAWSAMGQDNSPLHF. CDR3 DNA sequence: TGTGCCTGGAGTGCTATGGGACAAGATAATTCACCCCTCCACTTT.

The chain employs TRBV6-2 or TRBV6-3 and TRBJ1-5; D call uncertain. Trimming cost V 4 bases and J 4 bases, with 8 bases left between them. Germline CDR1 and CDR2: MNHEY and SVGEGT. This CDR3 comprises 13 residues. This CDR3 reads CASSSNRNQPQHF. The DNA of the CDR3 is TGTGCCAGCAGTTCCAACCGTAATCAGCCCCAGCATTTT.

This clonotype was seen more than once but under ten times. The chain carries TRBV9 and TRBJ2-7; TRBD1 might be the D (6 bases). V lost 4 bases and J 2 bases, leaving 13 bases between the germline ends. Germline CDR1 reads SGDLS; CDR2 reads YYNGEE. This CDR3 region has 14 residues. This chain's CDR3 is CASSPWDTPYEQYF. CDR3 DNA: TGTGCCAGCAGCCCCTGGGACACCCCCTACGAGCAGTACTTC.

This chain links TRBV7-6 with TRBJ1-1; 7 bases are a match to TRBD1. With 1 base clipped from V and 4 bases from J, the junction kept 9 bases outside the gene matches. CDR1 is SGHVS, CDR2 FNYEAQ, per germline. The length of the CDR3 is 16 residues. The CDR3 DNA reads TGTGCCAGCAGCTTAGGGGCAGGGGGTCTGGTCACTGAAGCTTTCTTT. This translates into CASSLGAGGLVTEAFF.

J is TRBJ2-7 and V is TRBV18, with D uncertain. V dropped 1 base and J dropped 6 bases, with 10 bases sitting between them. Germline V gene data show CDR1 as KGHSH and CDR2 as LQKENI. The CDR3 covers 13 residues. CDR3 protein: CASSPLADSEQYV. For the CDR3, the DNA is TGTGCCAGCTCACCACTGGCAGATTCCGAGCAGTACGTC.

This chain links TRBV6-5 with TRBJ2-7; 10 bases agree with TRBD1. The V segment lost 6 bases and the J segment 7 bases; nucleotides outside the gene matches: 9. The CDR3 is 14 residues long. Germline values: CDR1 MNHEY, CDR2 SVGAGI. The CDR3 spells CASRNDRGLREQYF. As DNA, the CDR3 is TGTGCCAGCAGGAACGACAGGGGGCTGCGGGAGCAGTACTTC.

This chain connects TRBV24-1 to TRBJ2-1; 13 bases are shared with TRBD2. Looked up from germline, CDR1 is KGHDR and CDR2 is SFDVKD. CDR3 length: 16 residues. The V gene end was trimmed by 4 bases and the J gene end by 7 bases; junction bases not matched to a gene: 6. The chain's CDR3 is CATSELAGGPGNEQFF. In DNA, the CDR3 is TGTGCCACCAGTGAACTAGCGGGAGGGCCTGGGAATGAGCAGTTCTTC.

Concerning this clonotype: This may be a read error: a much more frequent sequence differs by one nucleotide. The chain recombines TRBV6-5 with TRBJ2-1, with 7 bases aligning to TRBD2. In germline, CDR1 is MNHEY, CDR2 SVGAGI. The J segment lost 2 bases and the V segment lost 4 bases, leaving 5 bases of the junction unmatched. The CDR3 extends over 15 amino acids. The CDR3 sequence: CASSSSGATYNEQFF. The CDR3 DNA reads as TGTGCCAGCAGTTCAAGCGGGGCCACCTACAATGAGCAGTTCTTC.

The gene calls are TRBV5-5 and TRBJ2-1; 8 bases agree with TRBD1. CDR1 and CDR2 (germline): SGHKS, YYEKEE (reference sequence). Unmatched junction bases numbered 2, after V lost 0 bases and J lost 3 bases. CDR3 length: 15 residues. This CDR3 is CASSLEGQVYNEQFF. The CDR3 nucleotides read TGTGCCAGCAGCTTGGAGGGACAGGTCTACAATGAGCAGTTCTTC.

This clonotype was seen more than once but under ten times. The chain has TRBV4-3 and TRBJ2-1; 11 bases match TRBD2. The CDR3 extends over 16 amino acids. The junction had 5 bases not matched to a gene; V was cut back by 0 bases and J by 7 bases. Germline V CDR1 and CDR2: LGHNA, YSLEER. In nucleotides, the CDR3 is TGCGCCAGCAGCCAAGATGGACTAGCGGGCGTTAATGAGCAGTTCTTC. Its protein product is CASSQDGLAGVNEQFF.